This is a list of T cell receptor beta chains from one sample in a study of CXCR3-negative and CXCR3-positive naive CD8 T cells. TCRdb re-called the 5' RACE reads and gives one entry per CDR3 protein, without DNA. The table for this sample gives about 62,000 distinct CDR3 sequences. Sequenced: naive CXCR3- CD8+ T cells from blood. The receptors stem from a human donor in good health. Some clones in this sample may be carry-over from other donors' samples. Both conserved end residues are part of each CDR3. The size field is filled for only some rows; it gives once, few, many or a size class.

CDR3aa: CASSPRGTGVDTEAFF
v_gene: TRBV7-9
abundance: -
j_gene: TRBJ1-1

CDR3aa: CASSPHQVNTEAFF
v_gene: TRBV4-1
abundance: -
j_gene: TRBJ1-1

CDR3aa: CASSSEVGRGSYNEQFF
v_gene: TRBV28
abundance: -
j_gene: TRBJ2-1

CDR3aa: CASSFLLTGAGLAAQYF
v_gene: TRBV7-9
abundance: -
j_gene: TRBJ2-3

CDR3aa: CASSQSMGTDQETQYF
v_gene: TRBV23-1
abundance: -
j_gene: TRBJ2-5

CDR3aa: CASSASDGTDTQYF
v_gene: TRBV6-4
abundance: -
j_gene: TRBJ2-3

CDR3aa: CATSRERVAYEQYF
v_gene: TRBV15
abundance: -
j_gene: TRBJ2-7

CDR3aa: CATSRPYNEQFF
v_gene: TRBV15
abundance: -
j_gene: TRBJ2-1

CDR3aa: CASNQDRVDQPQHF
v_gene: TRBV6-2/TRBV6-3
abundance: -
j_gene: TRBJ1-5

CDR3aa: CASSSPPVPPYEQYF
v_gene: TRBV13
abundance: -
j_gene: TRBJ2-7

CDR3aa: CSARDAGGVEAVYGYTF
v_gene: TRBV20-1
abundance: -
j_gene: TRBJ1-2

CDR3aa: CASSDSGNEQFF
v_gene: TRBV6-4
abundance: -
j_gene: TRBJ2-1

CDR3aa: CASSPGQPSSYEQYF
v_gene: TRBV19
abundance: -
j_gene: TRBJ2-7

CDR3aa: CSASTAGVATGELFF
v_gene: TRBV20-1
abundance: -
j_gene: TRBJ2-2

CDR3aa: CASSLTGLPYEQYF
v_gene: TRBV5-1
abundance: -
j_gene: TRBJ2-7

CDR3aa: CASSFLTSQETQYF
v_gene: TRBV5-1
abundance: -
j_gene: TRBJ2-5

CDR3aa: CASSLQRSSYEQYF
v_gene: TRBV7-9
abundance: -
j_gene: TRBJ2-7

CDR3aa: CASRSRDNSYEQYF
v_gene: TRBV6-2/TRBV6-3
abundance: -
j_gene: TRBJ2-7

CDR3aa: CASSQSVLSYEQYF
v_gene: TRBV23-1
abundance: -
j_gene: TRBJ2-7

CDR3aa: CASSPVVNTEAFF
v_gene: TRBV18
abundance: -
j_gene: TRBJ1-1

CDR3aa: CASSLVRYNTEAFF
v_gene: TRBV12-3/TRBV12-4
abundance: -
j_gene: TRBJ1-1

CDR3aa: CASSFGGDYGYTF
v_gene: TRBV12-3/TRBV12-4
abundance: -
j_gene: TRBJ1-2

CDR3aa: CASSRHPGQGGDEQYF
v_gene: TRBV4-1
abundance: -
j_gene: TRBJ2-7

CDR3aa: CASSLGLRDGQPQHF
v_gene: TRBV28
abundance: -
j_gene: TRBJ1-5

CDR3aa: CASSQEREQYF
v_gene: TRBV14
abundance: -
j_gene: TRBJ2-7

CDR3aa: CASSHDPFYEQYF
v_gene: TRBV7-3
abundance: -
j_gene: TRBJ2-7

CDR3aa: CSVEDGAGGEWETQYF
v_gene: TRBV29-1
abundance: -
j_gene: TRBJ2-5

CDR3aa: CSAKDRGYYGYTF
v_gene: TRBV20-1
abundance: -
j_gene: TRBJ1-2

CDR3aa: CASSFLSVAGWADTQYF
v_gene: TRBV6-2/TRBV6-3
abundance: -
j_gene: TRBJ2-3

CDR3aa: CASSPPSHYEQYF
v_gene: TRBV12-3/TRBV12-4
abundance: -
j_gene: TRBJ2-7

CDR3aa: CASSLEFSMNTEAFF
v_gene: TRBV7-9
abundance: -
j_gene: TRBJ1-1

CDR3aa: CASSMRGYNEQFF
v_gene: TRBV19
abundance: -
j_gene: TRBJ2-1

CDR3aa: CASSKHEGEAEAFF
v_gene: TRBV7-6
abundance: medium-sized
j_gene: TRBJ1-1

CDR3aa: CASSETPAGNTEAFF
v_gene: TRBV25-1
abundance: -
j_gene: TRBJ1-1

CDR3aa: CASISKVSGEQFF
v_gene: TRBV7-9
abundance: -
j_gene: TRBJ2-1

CDR3aa: CSADGTGDEQYF
v_gene: TRBV20-1
abundance: -
j_gene: TRBJ2-7

CDR3aa: CASSSSDLQETQYF
v_gene: TRBV28
abundance: -
j_gene: TRBJ2-5

CDR3aa: CSARSGGADTGELFF
v_gene: TRBV20-1
abundance: -
j_gene: TRBJ2-2

CDR3aa: CSVEFREASGYTF
v_gene: TRBV29-1
abundance: -
j_gene: TRBJ1-2

CDR3aa: CASSEEQGANQPQHF
v_gene: TRBV11-2
abundance: -
j_gene: TRBJ1-5

CDR3aa: CASRISGEAYEQYF
v_gene: TRBV27
abundance: -
j_gene: TRBJ2-7

CDR3aa: CASSQTGLVSGNTIYF
v_gene: TRBV2
abundance: -
j_gene: TRBJ1-3

CDR3aa: CATSRDRTGGTEAFF
v_gene: TRBV15
abundance: -
j_gene: TRBJ1-1

CDR3aa: CASSQGHRAGTEAFF
v_gene: TRBV4-2
abundance: -
j_gene: TRBJ1-1

CDR3aa: CASSSERRGTFYEQYF
v_gene: TRBV7-9
abundance: -
j_gene: TRBJ2-7

CDR3aa: CAGSPTGTEAFF
v_gene: TRBV18
abundance: -
j_gene: TRBJ1-1

CDR3aa: CASSFRGTEDYEQYF
v_gene: TRBV28
abundance: -
j_gene: TRBJ2-7

CDR3aa: CSVTGVSNTGELFF
v_gene: TRBV29-1
abundance: -
j_gene: TRBJ2-2

CDR3aa: CASSLFLRGGPLPDTF
v_gene: TRBV12-3/TRBV12-4
abundance: -
j_gene: TRBJ1-2

CDR3aa: CASSLNPTGELFF
v_gene: TRBV11-2
abundance: -
j_gene: TRBJ2-2